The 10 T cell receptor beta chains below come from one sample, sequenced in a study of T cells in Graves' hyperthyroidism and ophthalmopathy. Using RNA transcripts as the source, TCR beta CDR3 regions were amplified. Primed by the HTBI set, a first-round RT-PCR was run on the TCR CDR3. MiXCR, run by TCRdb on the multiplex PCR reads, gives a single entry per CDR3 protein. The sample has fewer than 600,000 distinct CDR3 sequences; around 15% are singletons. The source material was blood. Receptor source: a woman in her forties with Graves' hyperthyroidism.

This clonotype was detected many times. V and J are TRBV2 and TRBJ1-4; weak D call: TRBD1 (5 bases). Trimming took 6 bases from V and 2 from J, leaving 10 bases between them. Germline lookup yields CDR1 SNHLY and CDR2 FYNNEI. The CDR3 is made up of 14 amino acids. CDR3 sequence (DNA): TGTGCCAGCAGCAGCAGGGTCACTAATGAAAAACTGTTTTTT. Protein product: CASSSRVTNEKLFF.

The CDR3 here is CASSYSKSSSGRYEQFF. CDR3 DNA: TGTGCCAGCAGTTACTCGAAATCGTCTAGCGGGAGATATGAGCAGTTCTTC. V gene TRBV6-5 combines with J gene TRBJ2-1; TRBD2 aligns across 10 bases. CDR1 is MNHEY and CDR2 is SVGAGI in the germline V gene. The CDR3 is 17 residues long. Trimming removed 0 bases from V and 8 bases from J; junction bases left unmatched: 10.

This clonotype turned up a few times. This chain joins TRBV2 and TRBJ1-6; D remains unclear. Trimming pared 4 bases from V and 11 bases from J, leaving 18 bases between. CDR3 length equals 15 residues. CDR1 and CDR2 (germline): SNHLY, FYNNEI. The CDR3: CASSGGLSVTTPLHF. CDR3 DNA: TGTGCCAGCAGTGGGGGTCTTTCGGTTACGACACCCCTCCACTTT.

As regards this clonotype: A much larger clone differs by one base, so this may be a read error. The CDR3 DNA sequence: TGTGCCAGCAGTAATGCAGGGGCCCGATATAGCAATCAGCCCCAGCATTTT. It yields the protein CASSNAGARYSNQPQHF. This chain links TRBV2 with TRBJ1-5; weak D call: TRBD1 (6 bases). Germline CDR1 SNHLY, CDR2 FYNNEI. The CDR3 has 17 amino acids. Trimming shortened V by 5 bases and J by 0 bases, and 17 bases separated the two germline ends.

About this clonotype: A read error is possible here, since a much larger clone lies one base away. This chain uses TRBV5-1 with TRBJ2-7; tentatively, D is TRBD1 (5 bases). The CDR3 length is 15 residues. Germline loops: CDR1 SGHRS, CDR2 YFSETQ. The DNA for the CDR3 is TGCGCCGGCAGCTTGGGGCCCAGAGATTCCTACGAGCAGTACTTC. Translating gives CAGSLGPRDSYEQYF.

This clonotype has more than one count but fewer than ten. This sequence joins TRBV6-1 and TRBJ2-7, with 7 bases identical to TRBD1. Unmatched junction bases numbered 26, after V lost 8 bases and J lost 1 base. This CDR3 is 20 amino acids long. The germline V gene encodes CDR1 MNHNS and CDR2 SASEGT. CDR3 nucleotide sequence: TGTGCCAGCCCACCCGAGGGCTCCGGGACAGCTTCCCGTAGGTCCTACGAGCAGTACTTC. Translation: CASPPEGSGTASRRSYEQYF.

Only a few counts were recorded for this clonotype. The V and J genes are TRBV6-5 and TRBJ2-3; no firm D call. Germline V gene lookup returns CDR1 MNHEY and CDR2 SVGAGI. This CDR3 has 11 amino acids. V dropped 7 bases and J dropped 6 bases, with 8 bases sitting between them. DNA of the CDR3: TGTGCCAGCAAGTTGGCGGATACGCAGTATTTT. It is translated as CASKLADTQYF.

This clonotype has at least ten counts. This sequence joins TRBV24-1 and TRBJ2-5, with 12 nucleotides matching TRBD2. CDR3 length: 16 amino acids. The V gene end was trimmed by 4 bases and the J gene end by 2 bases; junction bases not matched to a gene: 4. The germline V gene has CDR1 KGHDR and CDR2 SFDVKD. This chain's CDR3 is CATSDVGLAGQETQYF. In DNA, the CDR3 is TGTGCCACCAGTGACGTCGGACTAGCGGGACAAGAGACCCAGTACTTC.

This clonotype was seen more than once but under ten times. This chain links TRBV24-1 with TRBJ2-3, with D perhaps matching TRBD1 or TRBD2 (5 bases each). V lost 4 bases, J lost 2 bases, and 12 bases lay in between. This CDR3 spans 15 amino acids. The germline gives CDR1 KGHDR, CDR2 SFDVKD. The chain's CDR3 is CATSDPGTITDTQYF. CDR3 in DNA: TGTGCCACCAGTGACCCTGGGACGATCACAGATACGCAGTATTTT.

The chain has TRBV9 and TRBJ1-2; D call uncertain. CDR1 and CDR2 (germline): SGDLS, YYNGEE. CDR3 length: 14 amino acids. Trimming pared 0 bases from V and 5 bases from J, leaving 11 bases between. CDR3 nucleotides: TGTGCCAGCAGCGTAGAGGGTAACCATTATGGCTACACCTTC. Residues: CASSVEGNHYGYTF.